These T cell receptor beta chains were read from a single sample in a study of blood T cell repertoires in COVID-19. The data were produced by immunoSEQ multiplex PCR, yet TCRdb's version contains in-frame clones alone and is incomplete. The table lists some 46,000 clones, 75% to 90% of them singletons, with approximately 33% in the top ten. The sequenced sample was peripheral blood. The receptors originated from an elderly woman with COVID-19, enrolled during active disease. Both conserved end residues are part of each CDR3. A D gene is named only where the DNA matches it firmly. The listing skips clone size in some rows; elsewhere it reads once, few, many or a size class.

abundance	d_gene	j_gene	v_gene	CDR3aa	CDR3nt
-	TRBD1	TRBJ2-2	TRBV18	CASSPTGGPNTGELFF	TGTGCCAGCTCACCAACAGGGGGTCCGAACACCGGGGAGCTGTTTTTT
-	-	TRBJ2-5	TRBV5-1	CASSLARGQQETQYF	TGCGCCAGCAGCTTGGCGCGGGGACAGCAAGAGACCCAGTACTTC
-	-	TRBJ2-1	TRBV3-1/TRBV3-2	CASSQDSLGNEQFF	TGTGCCAGCAGCCAAGATAGCCTCGGGAATGAGCAGTTCTTC
-	-	TRBJ1-5	TRBV6-5	CASSYSLASNQPQHF	TGTGCCAGCAGTTACTCACTAGCTAGCAATCAGCCCCAGCATTTT
-	-	TRBJ2-3	TRBV27	CASSFGRGTDTQYF	TGTGCCAGCAGTTTTGGCAGGGGCACAGATACGCAGTATTTT
-	TRBD1	TRBJ1-5	TRBV19	CASSLQGAQPQHF	TGTGCCAGTAGTCTACAGGGGGCTCAGCCCCAGCATTTT
-	TRBD1	TRBJ2-2	TRBV6-2/TRBV6-3	CASSYRTGGSGELFF	TGTGCCAGCAGTTACAGGACAGGGGGCAGCGGGGAGCTGTTTTTT
-	TRBD2	TRBJ2-1	TRBV9	CASSPGLAGGNEQFF	TGTGCCAGCAGCCCGGGACTAGCGGGAGGAAATGAGCAGTTCTTC
-	TRBD1	TRBJ1-4	TRBV6-6	CASSFGTGGFREKLFF	TGTGCCAGCAGCTTCGGGACAGGGGGCTTTCGTGAAAAACTGTTTTTT
-	-	TRBJ1-6	TRBV20-1	CSASEASLYNSPLHF	TGCAGTGCTAGTGAAGCAAGCCTCTATAATTCACCCCTCCACTTT
-	-	TRBJ2-4	TRBV18	CASSPPISLAKNIQYF	TGTGCCAGCTCACCACCGATTAGCTTAGCCAAAAACATTCAGTACTTC
-	-	TRBJ2-3	TRBV2	CASSTSGDTQYF	TGTGCCAGCAGCACTTCAGGAGATACGCAGTATTTT
-	-	TRBJ1-4	TRBV4-3	CASSQDFRATNEKLFF	TGCGCCAGCAGCCAAGATTTTCGGGCAACTAATGAAAAACTGTTTTTT
once	TRBD1	TRBJ2-5	TRBV7-8	CASSLGADRGQTQYF	TGTGCCAGCAGCTTAGGGGCGGACAGGGGACAGACCCAGTACTTC
-	-	TRBJ2-7	TRBV25-1	CASSVSYEQYF	TGTGCCAGCAGTGTATCTTACGAGCAGTACTTC
few	-	TRBJ1-5	TRBV7-2	CASSLINGQPQHF	TGTGCCAGCAGCTTAATTAACGGGCAGCCCCAGCATTTT
-	TRBD2	TRBJ2-1	TRBV5-1	CASSLTSGGAIEQFF	TGCGCCAGCAGCTTGACGAGCGGGGGGGCCATTGAGCAGTTCTTC
many	-	TRBJ2-7	TRBV5-1	CASSLDPSASGEQYF	TGCGCCAGCAGCTTGGACCCTAGCGCGTCCGGCGAGCAGTACTTC
-	TRBD2	TRBJ2-5	TRBV2	CASSIRTSGMETQYF	TGTGCCAGCAGTATAAGGACTAGCGGGATGGAGACCCAGTACTTC
-	TRBD2	TRBJ2-1	TRBV9	CASSRGLAGGGDEQFF	TGTGCCAGCAGCCGTGGACTAGCGGGAGGAGGCGATGAGCAGTTCTTC
-	TRBD1	TRBJ1-1	TRBV14	CASSQNRQGEAFF	TGTGCCAGCAGCCAAAATCGACAGGGGGAAGCTTTCTTT
-	TRBD2	TRBJ2-5	TRBV2	CASRVAGVQETQYF	TGTGCCAGCAGAGTAGCGGGAGTACAAGAGACCCAGTACTTC
hyperexpanded	-	TRBJ1-5	TRBV4-3	CASSQDSFNQPQHF	TGCGCCAGCAGCCAAGACAGTTTTAATCAGCCCCAGCATTTT
-	-	TRBJ1-4	TRBV3-1/TRBV3-2	CASSWSQGEKLFF	TGTGCCAGCAGCTGGTCGCAGGGGGAAAAACTGTTTTTT
-	TRBD1	TRBJ1-2	TRBV11-1	CASSQGQGELYGYTF	TGTGCCAGCAGCCAGGGACAGGGCGAACTCTATGGCTACACCTTC
few	-	TRBJ1-1	TRBV5-1	CASSLVGGGGTEAFF	TGCGCCAGCAGCTTGGTTGGGGGCGGTGGAACTGAAGCTTTCTTT
-	-	TRBJ2-5	TRBV5-1	CASSLPGEETQYF	TGCGCCAGCAGCTTACCAGGCGAAGAGACCCAGTACTTC
-	-	TRBJ1-3	TRBV7-3	CASSLKAGSGNTIYF	TGTGCCAGCAGCTTAAAGGCAGGCTCTGGAAACACCATATATTTT
-	-	TRBJ2-2	TRBV4-2	CASSPGAKTGELFF	TGTGCCAGCAGCCCAGGCGCGAAGACCGGGGAGCTGTTTTTT
-	-	TRBJ1-4	TRBV6-6	CASSPRNGGGNEKLFF	TGTGCCAGCAGTCCTCGGAATGGGGGAGGGAATGAAAAACTGTTTTTT
-	-	TRBJ1-6	TRBV6-5	CASWVGAEGNSPLHF	TGTGCCAGCTGGGTTGGAGCGGAGGGTAATTCACCCCTCCACTTT
-	TRBD1	TRBJ2-7	TRBV28	CASSLWTWGGQGAQEQYF	TGTGCCAGCAGTTTATGGACCTGGGGGGGACAGGGGGCTCAGGAGCAGTACTTC
-	-	TRBJ1-5	TRBV6-5	CASRRGGPEQPQHF	TGTGCCAGCAGGAGGGGAGGGCCGGAACAGCCCCAGCATTTT
-	TRBD2	TRBJ2-1	TRBV3-1/TRBV3-2	CASTKGGRKDEQFF	TGTGCCAGCACAAAGGGCGGGAGGAAGGATGAGCAGTTCTTC
-	-	TRBJ1-2	TRBV18	CASSPDGSALGYTF	TGTGCCAGCTCACCGGATGGGAGCGCACTAGGCTACACCTTC
-	-	TRBJ1-1	TRBV7-9	CASSPSTGEKAFF	TGTGCCAGCAGCCCTTCGACAGGTGAGAAAGCTTTCTTT
-	TRBD1	TRBJ1-2	TRBV18	CASSPQGAHGYTF	TGTGCCAGCTCACCACAGGGGGCGCATGGCTACACCTTC
-	-	TRBJ2-7	TRBV7-9	CASTISGYNPYEQYF	TGTGCCAGCACTATCTCAGGGTATAACCCCTACGAGCAGTACTTC
-	TRBD2	TRBJ2-1	TRBV18	CASSQGTSGYNEQFF	TGTGCCAGCTCACAGGGGACTAGCGGCTACAATGAGCAGTTCTTC
-	TRBD1	TRBJ2-7	TRBV7-8	CASTKGTEAYEQYF	TGTGCCAGCACCAAAGGGACAGAGGCCTACGAGCAGTACTTC
-	-	TRBJ2-1	TRBV5-1	CASSLRAGTSYNEQFF	TGCGCCAGCAGCTTGCGGGCAGGGACTTCCTACAATGAGCAGTTCTTC